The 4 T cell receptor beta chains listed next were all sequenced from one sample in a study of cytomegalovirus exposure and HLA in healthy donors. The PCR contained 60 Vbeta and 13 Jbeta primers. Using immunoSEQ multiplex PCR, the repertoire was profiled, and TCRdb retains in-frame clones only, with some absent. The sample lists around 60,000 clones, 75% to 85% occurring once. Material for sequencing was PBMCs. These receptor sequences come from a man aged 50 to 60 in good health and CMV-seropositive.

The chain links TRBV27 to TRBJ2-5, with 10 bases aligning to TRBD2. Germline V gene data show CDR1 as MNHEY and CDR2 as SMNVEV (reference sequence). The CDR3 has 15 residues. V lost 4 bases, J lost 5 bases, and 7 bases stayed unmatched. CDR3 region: CASSYASGRRETQYF. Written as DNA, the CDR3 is TGTGCCAGCAGTTACGCTAGCGGGAGAAGGGAGACCCAGTACTTC.

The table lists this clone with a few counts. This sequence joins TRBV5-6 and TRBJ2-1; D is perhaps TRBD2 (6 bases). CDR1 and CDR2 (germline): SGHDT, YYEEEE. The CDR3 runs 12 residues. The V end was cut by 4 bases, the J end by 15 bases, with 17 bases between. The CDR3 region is CASSLMTSSLFF. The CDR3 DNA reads TGTGCCAGCAGCCTAATGACTAGTTCGTTGTTCTTC.

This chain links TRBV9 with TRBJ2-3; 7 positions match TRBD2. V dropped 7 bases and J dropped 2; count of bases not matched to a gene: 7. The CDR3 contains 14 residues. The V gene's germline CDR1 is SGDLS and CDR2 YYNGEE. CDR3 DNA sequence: TGTGCCAGCGGGAGGGAGTTGTTCACAGATACGCAGTATTTT. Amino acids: CASGRELFTDTQYF.

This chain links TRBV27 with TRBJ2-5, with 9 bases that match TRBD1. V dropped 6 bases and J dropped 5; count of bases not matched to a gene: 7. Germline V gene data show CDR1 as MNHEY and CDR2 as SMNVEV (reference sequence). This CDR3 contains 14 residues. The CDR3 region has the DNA TGTGCCAGCAGCGGACAGGGGTTAGGGGAGACCCAGTACTTC. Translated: CASSGQGLGETQYF.